The next 6 T cell receptor beta chains were all read from a single sample in a study of identical twins. TCRdb recomputed calls from the 5' RACE reads with MiXCR, one row per CDR3 protein. Here the sample spans roughly 290,000 distinct CDR3 sequences, 8% to 9% being singletons. These data were also filed under a second study, of yellow fever vaccine responses in identical twins.

The sequenced sample was memory (CD45RO+) T cells sorted from blood. The receptors were sampled from a woman under 30 in good health.

J is TRBJ2-5 and V is TRBV4-2; D ambiguous. Germline V gives CDR1 LGHNA, CDR2 YNFKEQ. V shed 1 base and J shed 1 base, with 13 bases lying between them. The CDR3 length is 16 residues. The CDR3 loop reads CASSQGSTTSQETQYF. DNA for the CDR3: TGTGCCAGCAGCCAAGGAAGCACTACTTCCCAAGAGACCCAGTACTTC.

CDR3 in amino acids: CASSYTPQGLFQPQHF. CDR3 nucleotide sequence: TGTGCCAGCAGCTATACCCCTCAGGGTTTGTTTCAGCCCCAGCATTTT. The rearrangement uses TRBV7-2 and TRBJ1-5, with TRBD1 as a possible D gene (5 bases). Germline assignment: CDR1 SGHTA and CDR2 FQGNSA. V shed 4 bases and J shed 6 bases, with 19 bases lying between them. CDR3 size: 16 residues.

This clonotype showed up many times. The CDR3 DNA follows: TGCAGCTCAGAACCTAACCGCAATGAGCAGTTCTTC. Translating it yields CSSEPNRNEQFF. The V gene is TRBV29-1, the J gene TRBJ2-1; D gene ambiguous. This CDR3 is built from 12 residues. Trimming cost V 8 bases and J 6 bases, with 14 bases left between them. Looked up from germline, CDR1 is SQVTM and CDR2 is ANQGSEA.

In its sample, this clonotype was seen a few times. The chain employs TRBV24-1 and TRBJ2-2, with 9 positions matching TRBD2. The CDR3 is 19 amino acids. Germline V gives CDR1 KGHDR, CDR2 SFDVKD. The V and J ends lost 4 bases and 0 bases, in that order; junction bases with no gene match: 11. The chain's CDR3 is CATSDPRGGPNTNTGELFF. CDR3 in DNA: TGTGCCACCAGTGACCCGCGGGGGGGACCCAATACGAACACCGGGGAGCTGTTTTTT.

This clonotype was seen more than once but under ten times. The chain has TRBV7-3 and TRBJ2-5; 7 bases agree with TRBD2. CDR1 and CDR2 (germline): SGHTA, FQGTGA. Unmatched junction bases numbered 13, after V lost 6 bases and J lost 3 bases. This CDR3 has 16 residues. The CDR3 sequence: CASSPSDRSGKETQYF. For the CDR3, the DNA is TGTGCCAGCAGTCCGAGTGATAGAAGCGGGAAAGAGACCCAGTACTTC. Full variable domain (rest looked up from reference TRBV7-3 and TRBJ2-5): GAGVSQTPSNKVTEKGKYVELRCDPISGHTALYWYRQSLGQGPEFLIYFQGTGAADDSGLPNDRFFAVRPEGSVSTLKIQRTERGDSAVYLCASSPSDRSGKETQYFGPGTRLLVL.

This clonotype was found many times. The rearrangement joins TRBV6-1 to TRBJ2-7; maybe TRBD2 (5 bases). Germline loops: CDR1 MNHNS, CDR2 SASEGT. V was shortened by 6 bases and J by 7 bases, with 19 bases between the two germline ends. This CDR3 comprises 14 residues. The CDR3 loop is CASRKSEGGHEQYF. CDR3 coding DNA: TGTGCCAGCAGGAAATCTGAAGGAGGCCATGAGCAGTACTTC.